The rows below give T cell receptor beta chains drawn from one sample of a study of molecular identifiers for immune sequencing clone quantification. From the PCR reads, TCRdb called clonotypes with MiXCR, one entry per CDR3 protein. Among about 320,000 distinct CDR3 sequences listed, about 20% were seen once. The sequencing input was naive CD8+ T cells from blood, with Jurkat cell RNA spiked in. Every receptor here comes from a human donor in good health. Some libraries in this study had Jurkat cell RNA spiked in. Each CDR3 is given without its conserved first and last residue.

v_call	cdr3_aa
TRBV7-9	ASSSRTSGITDTQY
TRBV12-3/TRBV12-4	ASSPTHPTVNTEAF
TRBV19	ASKGKDGELF
TRBV5-1	ASSLEGTTEAF
TRBV7-9	ASSGTDTLSGANVLT
TRBV28	ASSLTGGNQPQH
TRBV7-6	ASSLGREDPYNEQF
TRBV6-5	ASSYSGGGPSDTQY
TRBV7-9	ASSTGTSGRTDTQY
TRBV7-9	ASSFAPGQSNEKLF
TRBV29-1	SVPLIGPGKTQY
TRBV12-3/TRBV12-4	ASSFTIQETQY
TRBV5-6	ASSLGARGPPTTDTQY
TRBV30	ARSSVVAGPDTEAF
TRBV30	AWSVGAFGDTQY
TRBV25-1	ASSLPNGQGLTEAF
TRBV20-1	SARDQPSPSLTDTQY
TRBV5-4	AIRYYNEQF
TRBV9	ASSSQDYWGETQY
TRBV10-2	ASSEDRAYEQY
TRBV30	AWSVRGDTEAF
TRBV11-3	ASSSPKPTTSGGETPRHNEQF
TRBV7-9	ASSPMAGPNYNEQF
TRBV29-1	SAPGGDGGYNEQF
TRBV3-1	ASSPGTGFDGELF
TRBV3-1	ASSQDLEAPFSGANVLT